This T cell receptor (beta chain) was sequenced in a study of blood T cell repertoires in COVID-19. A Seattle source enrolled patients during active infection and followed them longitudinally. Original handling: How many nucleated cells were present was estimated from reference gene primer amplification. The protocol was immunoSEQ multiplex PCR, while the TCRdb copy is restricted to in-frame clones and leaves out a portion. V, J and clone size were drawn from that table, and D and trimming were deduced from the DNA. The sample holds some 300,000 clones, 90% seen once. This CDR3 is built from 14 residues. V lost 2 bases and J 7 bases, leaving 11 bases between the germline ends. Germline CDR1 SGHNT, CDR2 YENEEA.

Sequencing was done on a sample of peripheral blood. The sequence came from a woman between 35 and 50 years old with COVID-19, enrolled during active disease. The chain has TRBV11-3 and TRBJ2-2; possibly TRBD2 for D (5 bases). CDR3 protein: CASSLNQAGGELFF. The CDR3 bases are TGTGCCAGCAGCTTAAATCAGGCGGGCGGGGAGCTGTTTTTT.